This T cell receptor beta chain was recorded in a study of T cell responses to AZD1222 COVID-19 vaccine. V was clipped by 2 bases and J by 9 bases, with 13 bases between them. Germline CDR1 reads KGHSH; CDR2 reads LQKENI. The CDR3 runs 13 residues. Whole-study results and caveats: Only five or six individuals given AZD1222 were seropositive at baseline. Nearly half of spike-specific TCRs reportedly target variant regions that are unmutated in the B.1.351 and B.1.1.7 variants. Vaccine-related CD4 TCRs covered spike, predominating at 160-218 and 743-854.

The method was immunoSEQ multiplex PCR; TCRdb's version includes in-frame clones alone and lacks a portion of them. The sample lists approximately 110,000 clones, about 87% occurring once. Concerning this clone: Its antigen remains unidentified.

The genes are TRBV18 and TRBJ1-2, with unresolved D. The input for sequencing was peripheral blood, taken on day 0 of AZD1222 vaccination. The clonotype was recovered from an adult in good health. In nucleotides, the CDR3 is TGTGCCAGCTCACCATACGGAGGAGACAGCTACACCTTC. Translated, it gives CASSPYGGDSYTF.